This entry describes one T cell receptor beta chain. Its antigen is currently unknown. The CDR3 covers 14 residues. V dropped 0 bases and J dropped 4 bases, with 8 bases sitting between them. Germline V lookup: CDR1 SGHRS, CDR2 YFSETQ. The record originates from a study of type 1 regulatory T cells. Via MiXCR, TCRdb re-called the reads, giving one row per CDR3 protein. The sample has about 60,000 distinct CDR3 sequences; 60% to 65% are singletons. This receptor was obtained from a human donor in good health. Sequencing was performed on cultured non-Tr1 T cells, either the whole culture or a sorted T cell fraction (not recorded which). V gene TRBV5-1 combines with J gene TRBJ2-1; D is possibly TRBD2 (5 bases). The CDR3 DNA reads TGCGCCAGCAGCTTGGGGACTGATTACAATGAGCAGTTCTTC. As protein: CASSLGTDYNEQFF. Together with reference TRBV5-1 and TRBJ2-1, the CDR3 gives the full variable domain: KAGVTQTPRYLIKTRGQQVTLSCSPISGHRSVSWYQQTPGQGLQFLFEYFSETQRNKGNFPGRFSGRQFSNSRSEMNVSTLELGDSALYLCASSLGTDYNEQFFGPGTRLTVL.